This T cell receptor (beta chain) was documented in a study of blood T cell repertoires in COVID-19 (dated by TCRdb to about 2020). Study-wide context: Samples covering the acute and convalescent phases of COVID-19 were provided by collaborators in the United States, Italy and Spain. The repertoires were released in a freely available public database intended as a resource for research on the immune response to SARS-CoV-2. Deeply sampled blood TCRbeta repertoires from subjects exposed to, actively infected with, or recovered from COVID-19 were included in the dataset. Nearly every sample came with metadata listing a de-identified subject ID, COVID-19 status, age in years and sex. The prospective study material was composed of cDNA or gDNA derived from T cells, B-cell-depleted T cells, or PBMCs. The samples were drawn from two sources: the first 160 participants of the ongoing ImmuneRACE study, and 1,200 or so subjects contributed by 6 global collaborators. Where available, HLA class I and class II types were obtained from metadata supplied by the sample provider rather than from assay-based typing. General findings and caveats noted by the study authors: Clinical and demographic metadata were provided uncurated, with the amount varying by source and participant.

At one collaborating source in Seattle, patients were enrolled during active infection and were followed longitudinally through the course of disease. Whole blood was collected in K2EDTA tubes by collaborating institutions according to the institutions' own protocols. For TCRbeta analysis, collaborator samples were shipped as frozen whole blood, as isolated PBMCs, or as DNA extracted from either sample type. V is cut by 4 bases and J by 6 bases, and the space between the germline ends is 13 bases. The germline V gene gives CDR1 as SGHRS and CDR2 as YFSETQ. Its CDR3 holds 13 amino acids, cysteine through phenylalanine. This entry keeps only the CDR3 DNA: 39 bases, framed from base 1. TCRbeta CDR3 regions were amplified from genomic DNA using the immunoSEQ Assay, a bias-controlled multiplex PCR. The paper's data handling went like this. The number of nucleated cells in each sample was estimated from the amplification of reference gene primers within the assay. To quantify the absolute abundance of each unique TCRbeta CDR3 rearrangement, sequence reads were collapsed and filtered. For each sample, productive Simpson clonality was calculated by taking the square root of Simpson's diversity index across productive rearrangements. TCRdb obtained this table from immuneACCESS and retained in-frame rearrangements with V and J assigned. These tables miss some clones; where compared with another copy, unresolved V genes account for less than half of the shortfall, and the remainder is unexplained. From that table come the V and J calls and clone size; the DNA was used to work out D and trimming. The sample contains around 75,000 clones, 84% of them found a single time. About an eighth of the sample is in the top ten clones.

On this clone: This clone's antigen is unknown. No much larger clonotype is one base removed from it; base qualities were not supplied.

The sequenced material came from peripheral blood. The rearranged segments are TRBV5-1 and TRBJ1-1; the D segment could be TRBD1, given 6 matching bases. The TCR originated in a man aged 45-60 years with COVID-19, enrolled during active disease. This receptor has the CDR3 CASSEGTTAEAFF. The bases are TGCGCCAGCAGCGAAGGGACAACCGCTGAAGCTTTCTTT.